This T cell receptor (beta chain) appears in the sequencing data of a study of cytomegalovirus exposure and HLA in healthy donors. Remarks on this clone: Its matching antigen is unknown.

This CDR3 region has 14 residues. The germline V and J ends were trimmed by 4 bases and 3 bases, with 13 bases remaining between them. Germline-derived CDR1 and CDR2 are SGHNT and YYREEE (reference sequence). Some clones are missing from TCRdb's copy, which holds only in-frame ones; the method was immunoSEQ multiplex PCR. The repertoire holds roughly 140,000 clones, with 85% to 90% as singletons. Study-wide points: The study designated fewer than 200 TCR beta chains cytomegalovirus-associated.

This receptor was taken from a woman aged 18-29 years in good health and CMV-seropositive. The sequenced sample was PBMCs. The J gene is TRBJ1-1, the V gene TRBV5-4; D is uncertain. The CDR3 region is CASSVDQEDTEAFF. CDR3 sequence (DNA): TGTGCCAGCAGCGTCGACCAAGAGGACACTGAAGCTTTCTTT.